This TCR beta chain was sequenced for a study of cytomegalovirus exposure and HLA in healthy donors. V lost 2 bases, J lost 4 bases, and 3 bases stayed unmatched. This CDR3 has 15 residues. CDR1 is MNHEY and CDR2 is SVGAGI in the germline V gene. Primers included in the PCR were 60 Vbeta and 13 Jbeta primers. Clones were read by immunoSEQ multiplex PCR, and TCRdb kept only the in-frame ones, dropping some. This sample has 200,000 to 250,000 clones; roughly 82% occur once, and the top ten carry 5% to 6.5%. This clone turned up a few times. The sequencing sample was made of PBMCs. This chain connects TRBV6-5 to TRBJ2-7; 12 nucleotides align to TRBD2. The TCR sequence derives from a woman between 35 and 50 years old in good health and CMV-seropositive. This CDR3 reads CASSYTSGRIYEQYF. CDR3 coding DNA: TGTGCCAGCAGTTACACTAGCGGGAGGATTTACGAGCAGTACTTC.